The rows below give T cell receptor beta chains drawn from one sample of a study of circulating and synovial CD4+ cells in juvenile arthritis. The table came from immunoSEQ multiplex PCR; TCRdb's copy has only in-frame clones and leaves some out. The sample records over 2,000 clones, roughly 90% being singletons. Sequencing input: HLA-DR+ CD4+ T cells from blood. These receptors originate from a human donor with juvenile idiopathic arthritis. CDR3s include the opening cysteine and the closing phenylalanine or tryptophan. A D gene is named only where the DNA matches it firmly. Only some rows state a clone size, as once, few, many or a class for expanded clones.

D gene,J gene,V gene,clone size,CDR3 DNA,CDR3 protein
.,TRBJ2-3,TRBV7-3,few,TGTGCCAGCAGTCCAGGCCTCCAAGCCGATACGCAGTATTTT,CASSPGLQADTQYF
.,TRBJ1-1,TRBV28,.,TGTGCCAGCAGTCCCCCCCAGGGGACGAACACTGAAGCTTTCTTT,CASSPPQGTNTEAFF
TRBD2,TRBJ2-1,TRBV15,.,TGTGCCACCAGCAGATCACTAGCGGGGGGGGTCCACAATGAGCAGTTCTTC,CATSRSLAGGVHNEQFF
.,TRBJ1-1,TRBV27,.,TGTGCCAGCAGTTTCCAAGGTCCTAGCGGGAACACTGAAGCTTTCTTT,CASSFQGPSGNTEAFF
.,TRBJ1-6,TRBV5-1,.,TGCGCCAGCAGCTTGGTCCCAATGGGGGCAGGTAATTCACCCCTCCACTTT,CASSLVPMGAGNSPLHF
TRBD1,TRBJ1-4,TRBV7-3,.,TGTGCCAGCAGCTCCACAGGGGGCCAAAAACTGTTTTTT,CASSSTGGQKLFF
.,TRBJ1-2,TRBV4-2,.,TGTGCCAGCAGCCAAGCTTCCGGGCCACAGGGATACTATGGCTACACCTTC,CASSQASGPQGYYGYTF
.,TRBJ2-1,TRBV18,.,TGTGCCAGCTCACAACTCTCGAACAATGAGCAGTTCTTC,CASSQLSNNEQFF
TRBD2,TRBJ2-1,TRBV2,.,TGTGCCAGCAGGGGGGGGGTCGATGAGCAGTTCTTC,CASRGGVDEQFF
TRBD2,TRBJ2-4,TRBV6-1,.,TGTGCCAGCAGTGAAGCGCAACTAGCGGGGGGAAACATTCAGTACTTC,CASSEAQLAGGNIQYF
.,TRBJ1-3,TRBV30,.,TGTGCCTGGAGTTCTAGAAACACCATATATTTT,CAWSSRNTIYF
TRBD2,TRBJ2-3,TRBV5-1,.,TGCGCCAGCGGGGAGGGTCCCGCACCAGATACGCAGTATTTT,CASGEGPAPDTQYF
.,TRBJ1-2,TRBV15,.,TGTGCCACCAGCAGAGTAGCTAACTATGGCTACACCTTC,CATSRVANYGYTF
.,TRBJ2-7,TRBV28,.,TGTGCCAGCACTCGGGACAACTACGAGCAGTACTTC,CASTRDNYEQYF
.,TRBJ2-3,TRBV7-9,.,TGTGCCAGCAGCTTCAACACAGATACGCAGTATTTT,CASSFNTDTQYF
TRBD2,TRBJ2-2,TRBV19,.,TGTGCCAGTATCCTCAACGGGGGGGCCCTCACCGGGGAGCTGTTTTTT,CASILNGGALTGELFF
.,TRBJ1-1,TRBV30,.,TGTGCCTGGGCGAGGGAGAACACTGAAGCTTTCTTT,CAWARENTEAFF
TRBD2,TRBJ2-7,TRBV7-9,.,TGTGCCAGCAGCTTTCAACTAGCGGTATTGTACTTC,CASSFQLAVLYF
.,TRBJ1-1,TRBV12-5,.,TGTGCTAGTGGTTTGGGGGGGGTATCTGAAGCTTTCTTT,CASGLGGVSEAFF
.,TRBJ1-4,TRBV11-1,.,TGTGCCAGCAGTTACGGAGAAGATGAAAAACTGTTTTTT,CASSYGEDEKLFF
.,TRBJ2-5,TRBV30,.,TGTGCCTGGAGTGGGGCCCGAGTCCAAGAGACCCAGTACTTC,CAWSGARVQETQYF
.,TRBJ1-2,TRBV7-9,once,TGTGCCAGCAGCTCCGAGGGCTACACCTTC,CASSSEGYTF
.,TRBJ1-2,TRBV7-2,.,TGTGCCAGCACCGAAGGGTGGGAGGGGCGCGATGGCTACACCTTC,CASTEGWEGRDGYTF
.,TRBJ2-5,TRBV7-2,.,TGTGCCAGCAGCCCTGACAGGGAGACCCAGTACTTC,CASSPDRETQYF
.,TRBJ1-2,TRBV18,.,TGTGCCAGCTCACCACCAGGGGCTAGGGGCTACACCTTC,CASSPPGARGYTF
.,TRBJ2-3,TRBV28,.,TGTGCCAGCAGTTTCCAGGGGGACTTCACAGATACGCAGTATTTT,CASSFQGDFTDTQYF
TRBD1,TRBJ1-5,TRBV2,.,TGTGCCAGCAAAAGGAGTGGGGACAGGCGTCAGCCCCAGCATTTT,CASKRSGDRRQPQHF
TRBD1,TRBJ1-4,TRBV18,.,TGTGCCAGCTCACCATCCGACAGGGTTAATGAAAAACTGTTTTTT,CASSPSDRVNEKLFF
.,TRBJ1-1,TRBV11-2,.,TGTGCCAGCAGCTCCCGTCTCAGGGTTAAGGGCACTGAAGCTTTCTTT,CASSSRLRVKGTEAFF
.,TRBJ1-4,TRBV7-9,.,TGTGCCAGCAGCTCCCCAAATGAAAAACTGTTTTTT,CASSSPNEKLFF
TRBD1,TRBJ1-2,TRBV27,.,TGTGCCAGCGCGCGGGACAGTTTTAACTATGGCTACACCTTC,CASARDSFNYGYTF
.,TRBJ2-5,TRBV19,.,TGTGCCAGTAGTGGAGGGCGCGTAGGCGGAGAGACCCAGTACTTC,CASSGGRVGGETQYF
TRBD1,TRBJ1-4,TRBV5-5,.,TGTGCCAGCAGCATCGCAGGGGGGACAACTAATGAAAAACTGTTTTTT,CASSIAGGTTNEKLFF
TRBD2,TRBJ2-7,TRBV28,.,TGTGCCAGCAGCAGGACTAGCCGGGGGAACGCCTACGAGCAGTACTTC,CASSRTSRGNAYEQYF
.,TRBJ1-5,TRBV19,.,TGTGCCAGTAGTGCACAAACAGGGTCGGGGCAGCCCCAGCATTTT,CASSAQTGSGQPQHF
TRBD2,TRBJ2-7,TRBV30,few,TGTGCCTGGGACGAGGGACTAGCGGGCCTCGAGCAGTACTTC,CAWDEGLAGLEQYF
.,TRBJ1-3,TRBV18,.,TGTGCCAGCTCACCTCGCCCGCGGCAAACGAACTCTGGAAACACCATATATTTT,CASSPRPRQTNSGNTIYF
.,TRBJ1-1,TRBV5-1,.,TGCGCCAGCTGTGAAGGGAGGCGGAACACTGAAGCTTTCTTT,CASCEGRRNTEAFF
.,TRBJ1-2,TRBV19,.,TGTGCCAGTAGTATAACTACAGGGCAGGGTGGCTACACCTTC,CASSITTGQGGYTF
.,TRBJ1-2,TRBV4-1,.,TGCGCCAGCAGCCAAGTACGGGGTGTCGGTAATGGCTACACCTTC,CASSQVRGVGNGYTF
TRBD1,TRBJ2-3,TRBV7-2,.,TGTGCCAGCAGCTCCACCCGACAGGGGGCTTGGACAGATACGCAGTATTTT,CASSSTRQGAWTDTQYF
.,TRBJ2-5,TRBV7-3,.,TGTGCCAGCAGCTGGGTCGGCGGGGAGACCCAGTACTTC,CASSWVGGETQYF
TRBD2,TRBJ2-1,TRBV19,.,TGTGCCAGTAGTATGGAGATCACTAGCGGGGCAGAGTTCTTC,CASSMEITSGAEFF
TRBD2,TRBJ2-1,TRBV7-2,.,TGTGCCAGCAACGTGGGACTAGCGGGGCTCAATGAGCAGTTCTTC,CASNVGLAGLNEQFF
.,TRBJ1-2,TRBV6-5,.,TGTGCCAGCAGTAACAACCGGGTCTGGAGCTATGGCTACACCTTC,CASSNNRVWSYGYTF
.,TRBJ1-4,TRBV4-3,.,TGCGCCAGCAGCCAAATGGGAGGGGAAGCTAATGAAAAACTGTTTTTT,CASSQMGGEANEKLFF
TRBD2,TRBJ2-3,TRBV30,.,TGTGCCTGGAGTGCGCTCCGGACTAGCGGGGGGACAGATACGCAGTATTTT,CAWSALRTSGGTDTQYF
TRBD1,TRBJ1-2,TRBV6-5,.,TGTGCCAGTTACAGGACAGGCGAATTCTATGGCTACACCTTC,CASYRTGEFYGYTF
.,TRBJ1-1,TRBV10-3,.,TGTGCCATCAGTGGGCAGATGAACACTGAAGCTTTCTTT,CAISGQMNTEAFF
TRBD1,TRBJ2-3,TRBV5-6,.,TGTGCCAGCAGTAGGACAGGGGGCACAGATACGCAGTATTTT,CASSRTGGTDTQYF
.,TRBJ2-7,TRBV15,.,TGTGCCACCAGCAGACGAAGGGGGTTCAGCTCCTACGAGCAGTACTTC,CATSRRRGFSSYEQYF
TRBD2,TRBJ2-2,TRBV5-1,.,TGCGCCAGCAGCAGCGGACTAGCGGGGGACCGTCGCCCGAACACCGGGGAGCTGTTTTTT,CASSSGLAGDRRPNTGELFF
TRBD1,TRBJ1-5,TRBV10-2,once,TGCGCCAGCAGTGCCCCAGACAGGGCTCCTAATCAGCCCCAGCATTTT,CASSAPDRAPNQPQHF
TRBD1,TRBJ1-2,TRBV28,.,TGTGCCAGCAGAGCCAGGGACAGGGGGAAAGGAGGCTACACCTTC,CASRARDRGKGGYTF
TRBD2,TRBJ2-1,TRBV10-3,.,TGTGCCATTGCGCGGGGGGGAACCTACAATGAGCAGTTCTTC,CAIARGGTYNEQFF
.,TRBJ1-1,TRBV7-2,.,TGTGCCAGCAGCTTAATGGCAGGGGAGACTGAAGCTTTCTTT,CASSLMAGETEAFF
TRBD1,TRBJ2-3,TRBV5-4,.,TGTGCCAGCAGCTTGCCCTGGGACAGACCTCAAGCAGATACGCAGTATTTT,CASSLPWDRPQADTQYF
TRBD2,TRBJ2-1,TRBV11-3,.,TGTGCCAGCAGCTTAGGGCTAGCGGGGGAAGAGCAGTTCTTC,CASSLGLAGEEQFF